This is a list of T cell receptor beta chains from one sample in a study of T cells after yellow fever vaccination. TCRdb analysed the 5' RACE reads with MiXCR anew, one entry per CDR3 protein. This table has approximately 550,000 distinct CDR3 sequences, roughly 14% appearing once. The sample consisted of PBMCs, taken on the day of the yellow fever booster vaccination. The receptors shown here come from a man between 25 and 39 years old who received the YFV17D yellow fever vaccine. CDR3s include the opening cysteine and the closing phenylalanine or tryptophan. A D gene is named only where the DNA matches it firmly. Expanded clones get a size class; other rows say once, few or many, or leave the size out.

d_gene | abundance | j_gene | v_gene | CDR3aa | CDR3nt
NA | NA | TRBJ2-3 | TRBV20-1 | CSARAGARDTQYF | TGCAGTGCTAGAGCGGGAGCGCGTGATACGCAGTATTTT
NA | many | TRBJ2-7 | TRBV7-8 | CASSRRGSDYEQYF | TGTGCCAGCAGCCGCAGGGGTTCTGACTACGAGCAGTACTTC
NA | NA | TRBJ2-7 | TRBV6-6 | CASALSPDEQYF | TGTGCCAGCGCCCTTTCCCCCGACGAGCAGTACTTC
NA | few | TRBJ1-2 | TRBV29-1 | CSVPDSYGYTF | TGCAGCGTACCGGACAGTTATGGCTACACCTTC
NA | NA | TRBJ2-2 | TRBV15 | CATTSGGVNTGELFF | TGTGCCACCACCTCAGGTGGGGTTAACACCGGGGAGCTGTTTTTT
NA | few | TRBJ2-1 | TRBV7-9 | CASSFPAPMPMKQFF | TGTGCCAGCAGCTTCCCAGCACCAATGCCAATGAAGCAGTTCTTC
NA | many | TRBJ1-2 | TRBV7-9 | CASSPQTGPLVHGYTF | TGTGCCAGCAGCCCGCAAACCGGACCCCTGGTTCATGGCTACACCTTC
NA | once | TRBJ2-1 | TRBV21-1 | CASSRAPGSPVGEQFF | TGTGCCAGCAGCAGAGCTCCCGGGTCCCCGGTGGGGGAGCAGTTCTTC
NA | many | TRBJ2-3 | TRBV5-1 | CASSLGLDASTDTQYF | TGCGCCAGCAGCCTAGGACTTGACGCTAGCACAGATACGCAGTATTTT
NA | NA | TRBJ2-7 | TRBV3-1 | CASSQERSGLSYYEQYF | TGTGCCAGCAGCCAAGAAAGGTCGGGGCTAAGCTACTACGAGCAGTACTTC
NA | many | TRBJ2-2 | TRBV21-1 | CASSRAGSDVGELFF | TGTGCCAGCAGCCGGGCGGGATCCGACGTCGGGGAGCTGTTTTTT
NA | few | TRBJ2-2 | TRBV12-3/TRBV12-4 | CASRQGGDRNTGELFF | TGTGCCAGCAGGCAGGGAGGGGACAGAAACACCGGGGAGCTGTTTTTT
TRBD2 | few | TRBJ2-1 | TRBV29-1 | CSVEGTSGRSKQFF | TGCAGCGTTGAAGGGACTAGCGGCCGAAGTAAGCAGTTCTTC
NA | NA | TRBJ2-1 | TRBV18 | CASSPGPPRGEQFF | TGTGCCAGCTCACCCGGGCCACCGAGGGGTGAGCAGTTCTTC
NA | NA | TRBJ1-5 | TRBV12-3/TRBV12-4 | CASSFGLPGLSNQPQHF | TGTGCCAGCAGTTTTGGACTACCGGGGTTGAGCAATCAGCCCCAGCATTTT
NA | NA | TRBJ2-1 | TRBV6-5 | CASSYSRYDEQFF | TGTGCCAGCAGTTACTCGAGGTATGATGAGCAGTTCTTC
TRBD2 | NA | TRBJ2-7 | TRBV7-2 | CASSLYAGTSGYEQYF | TGTGCCAGCAGCTTGTATGCCGGGACTAGCGGCTACGAGCAGTACTTC
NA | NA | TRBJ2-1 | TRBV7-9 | CASSQNAAMNEQFF | TGTGCCAGCAGCCAAAACGCGGCTATGAATGAGCAGTTCTTC
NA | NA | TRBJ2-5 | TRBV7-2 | CASSLNTGKETQYF | TGTGCCAGCAGCTTAAATACCGGGAAAGAGACCCAGTACTTC
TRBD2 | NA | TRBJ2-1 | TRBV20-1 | CSVPTGLARNEQFF | TGCAGTGTCCCGACGGGACTAGCTAGAAATGAGCAGTTCTTC
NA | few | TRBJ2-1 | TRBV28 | CASRQQGFQEQFF | TGTGCCAGCAGACAGCAGGGATTTCAGGAGCAGTTCTTC
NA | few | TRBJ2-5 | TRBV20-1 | CSVRYQETQYF | TGCAGTGTTCGTTACCAAGAGACCCAGTACTTC
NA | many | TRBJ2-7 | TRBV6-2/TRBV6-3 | CASSLGGLYEQYF | TGTGCCAGCAGCCTGGGTGGCCTCTACGAGCAGTACTTC
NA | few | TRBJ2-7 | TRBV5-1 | CASSLSIVYEQYF | TGCGCCAGCAGCTTATCAATCGTCTACGAGCAGTACTTC